This TCR beta chain originates from a study of response to subunit inactivated influenza vaccine. General study findings and limits: Researchers suggested that each seasonal influenza vaccination recruits few new T cells.

This clonotype was seen more than once but under ten times. No antigen is known for it. MiXCR, run by TCRdb on the RT-PCR reads, gives a single entry per CDR3 protein. The table shows roughly 630,000 distinct CDR3 sequences, with about 15% occurring only once. The CDR3 loop spans 15 amino acids. Germline V gene sequence: CDR1 MNHNS, CDR2 SASEGT. Unmatched junction bases numbered 6, after V lost 5 bases and J lost 4 bases. This sample comprised PBMCs from blood, obtained roughly 15 days before vaccination. The clonotype originates from a man aged 50 to 60 who received an inactivated influenza vaccine. The chain is built from TRBV6-1 and TRBJ2-3; 10 nucleotides match TRBD2. CDR3 region: CASSTSGRASDTQYF. The CDR3 DNA sequence: TGTGCCAGCAGTACGAGCGGGAGGGCCTCAGATACGCAGTATTTT.